Each of the 20 T cell receptor beta chains below was sequenced from the same sample in a study of shared clonotypes between healthy human individuals. Profiling relied on immunoSEQ multiplex PCR, and the TCRdb table lists in-frame clones only, not all of them. The sample carries some 2,000,000 clones, approximately 95% recorded once. The material sequenced was naive CD4+ T cells sorted from blood. Subset of the sample: CD45RA+ positively selected. The receptor set was obtained from a man aged 18 to 29 in good health.

The chain combines TRBV19 with TRBJ1-3, with D perhaps TRBD1 (5 bases). From germline, CDR1 is LNHDA and CDR2 SQIVND (reference sequence). The CDR3 totals 13 residues. Between the trimmed V and J ends, which lost 5 bases and 9 bases, there was a span of 14 bases. The CDR3 DNA reads TGTGCCAGTAGTGATTGGGGGGTGAGCACCATATATTTT. Protein product: CASSDWGVSTIYF. Using reference TRBV19 and TRBJ1-3 for the parts outside the CDR3, the full variable domain is DGGITQSPKYLFRKEGQNVTLSCEQNLNHDAMYWYRQDPGQGLRLIYYSQIVNDFQKGDIAEGYSVSREKKESFPLTVTSAQKNPTAFYLCASSDWGVSTIYFGEGSWLTVV.

The rearrangement links TRBV4-3 to TRBJ2-1; 11 nucleotides align to TRBD2. This CDR3 region has 17 residues. Germline V gene lookup returns CDR1 LGHNA and CDR2 YSLEER. The V gene end was trimmed by 1 base and the J gene end by 9 bases; junction bases not matched to a gene: 11. The CDR3 DNA sequence: TGCGCCAGCAGCCAAGGGCTAGCGGGAGGATCTGAGGGTGAGCAGTTCTTC. Translating gives CASSQGLAGGSEGEQFF.

This chain connects TRBV9 to TRBJ2-5, with D maybe TRBD2 (5 bases). This CDR3 spans 13 amino acids. The V gene lost 0 bases and the J gene lost 8 bases, with 11 bases spanning the gap. The germline gives CDR1 SGDLS, CDR2 YYNGEE. The CDR3 protein is CASSVDARDTQYF. The CDR3 bases are TGTGCCAGCAGCGTAGACGCGAGGGATACCCAGTACTTC.

The chain uses TRBV6-5 and TRBJ1-1, with D unresolved. Between the trimmed V and J ends, which lost 6 bases and 3 bases, there was a span of 8 bases. The germline CDR1 and CDR2 sequences are MNHEY and SVGAGI. This CDR3 has 12 amino acids. CDR3 protein: CASRGWDTEAFF. The CDR3 DNA reads as TGTGCCAGCAGGGGGTGGGACACTGAAGCTTTCTTT.

The chain has TRBV10-3 and TRBJ1-1; no definite D call. Germline CDR1 is ENHRY and CDR2 is SYGVKD. Trimming left V 6 bases short and J 11 bases short, with 19 bases between. The CDR3 consists of 13 residues. CDR3 sequence reads: CAIRNLNGFFAFF. The DNA for the CDR3 is TGTGCCATCAGAAACCTAAACGGATTTTTCGCTTTCTTT.

The chain carries TRBV6-5 and TRBJ2-1; no clear D gene. Trimming took off 8 bases at V and 3 bases at J, with 11 bases between the two ends. Looked up from germline, CDR1 is MNHEY and CDR2 is SVGAGI. The CDR3 is 13 residues long. CDR3 loop: CASLRPDYNEQFF. DNA for the CDR3: TGTGCCAGCCTGCGTCCCGACTACAATGAGCAGTTCTTC.

This clone was observed once. V gene TRBV11-2 combines with J gene TRBJ2-1, with D possibly called TRBD1 or TRBD2 (5 bases each). CDR3 length: 16 amino acids. Trimming left V 5 bases short and J 4 bases short, with 18 bases between. Germline V gives CDR1 SGHAT, CDR2 FQNNGV. Here the CDR3 reads CASSARTGTPYNEQFF. The CDR3 nucleotides read TGTGCCAGCAGCGCAAGGACCGGGACGCCGTACAATGAGCAGTTCTTC.

This chain joins TRBV11-2 and TRBJ1-4, with D perhaps matching TRBD1 (5 bases). Germline values: CDR1 SGHAT, CDR2 FQNNGV. This CDR3 comprises 18 residues. Trimming stripped 4 bases from V and 2 bases from J, with 20 bases between. The CDR3 is CASSSKTFQGATNEKLFF. In DNA, the CDR3 is TGTGCCAGCAGCTCCAAGACATTCCAAGGGGCGACTAATGAAAAACTGTTTTTT.

The chain recombines TRBV4-3 with TRBJ2-5; possibly TRBD1 for D (6 bases). The CDR3 is 16 residues long. The germline CDR1 and CDR2 sequences are LGHNA and YSLEER. V lost 1 base to trimming and J lost 4 bases, with 16 bases between them. The CDR3 protein is CASSQGFGTKGETQYF. The CDR3 DNA reads TGCGCCAGCAGCCAAGGATTCGGGACAAAGGGAGAGACCCAGTACTTC.

This clone has a single count. The V and J genes are TRBV15 and TRBJ2-7, with D possibly matching TRBD2 (6 bases). The germline gives CDR1 LNHNV, CDR2 YYDKDF (reference sequence). The CDR3 has 16 residues. With 0 bases removed from V and 4 bases from J, the gap between germline ends came to 16 bases. The CDR3 region has the DNA TGTGCCACCAGCAGAGACTCGAACCGGGGGAGATACGAGCAGTACTTC. This gives the protein CATSRDSNRGRYEQYF.

This chain joins TRBV5-1 and TRBJ1-2; D is unresolved. The V gene lost 1 base and the J gene lost 8 bases, with 9 bases spanning the gap. CDR3 length: 12 residues. Germline CDR1 SGHRS, CDR2 YFSETQ. The CDR3 here is CASSLIGEGYTF. The CDR3 coding sequence is TGCGCCAGCAGCTTGATAGGCGAGGGCTACACCTTC.

CDR3 sequence reads: CASRGTGAGEQYF. The CDR3 DNA is TGTGCCAGTAGAGGGACAGGTGCGGGCGAGCAGTACTTC. The V and J genes are TRBV19 and TRBJ2-7; 8 positions agree with TRBD1. The trim removed 6 bases at V and 6 bases at J, leaving 7 bases unmatched. There are 13 residues in the CDR3. Germline lookup yields CDR1 LNHDA and CDR2 SQIVND (reference sequence).

This clone has only one observation. This sequence joins TRBV5-1 and TRBJ2-1; TRBD2 matches 8 bases. Germline CDR1 reads SGHRS; CDR2 reads YFSETQ. The ends lost 4 bases at V and 2 bases at J; junction bases unmatched: 8. This CDR3 has 16 residues. The CDR3 protein is CASSPRAGGPYNEQFF. Written as DNA, the CDR3 is TGCGCCAGCAGCCCTAGGGCGGGAGGCCCCTACAATGAGCAGTTCTTC.

The V and J genes are TRBV7-9 and TRBJ2-3; TRBD1 agrees at 9 bases. From germline, CDR1 is SEHNR and CDR2 FQNEAQ (reference sequence). J lost 8 bases, V lost 7 bases, and 10 bases had no gene match. CDR3 length: 14 residues. DNA for the CDR3: TGTGCCAGCACATTGGGACAGGGAATAGGTACGCAGTATTTT. Residues: CASTLGQGIGTQYF.

The V gene is TRBV6-5, the J gene TRBJ2-7, with 10 positions matching TRBD1. J was trimmed by 6 bases and V by 9 bases; bases with no gene match: 2. Germline CDR1 MNHEY, CDR2 SVGAGI. The CDR3 has 11 residues. CDR3 sequence: CARTGGGEQYF. CDR3 nucleotide sequence: TGTGCCAGGACAGGGGGCGGCGAGCAGTACTTC.

J is TRBJ2-5 and V is TRBV6-1; a weak D match, TRBD2 (5 bases). Germline V lookup: CDR1 MNHNS, CDR2 SASEGT. The CDR3 spans 13 residues. V lost 6 bases and J 5 bases, leaving 13 bases between the germline ends. The CDR3, as DNA: TGTGCCAGCAGCGACGCCCGCGGGGAGACCCAGTACTTC. Protein product: CASSDARGETQYF.

The chain carries TRBV5-1 and TRBJ2-7; 8 nucleotides agree with TRBD1. After removal of 2 bases from V and 6 bases from J, the junction contained 4 bases not matched to a gene. The CDR3 spans 13 residues. The germline gives CDR1 SGHRS, CDR2 YFSETQ. The CDR3 DNA sequence: TGCGCCAGCAGCTTCGGACAGGGAATCGAGCAGTACTTC. This codes for CASSFGQGIEQYF.

CDR3 loop: CASSSQVTNEQFF. The CDR3 region has the DNA TGTGCCAGCAGCTCCCAAGTGACCAATGAGCAGTTCTTC. V and J are TRBV11-2 and TRBJ2-1; no firm D call. Germline CDR1 SGHAT, CDR2 FQNNGV. The CDR3 extends over 13 amino acids. The ends were cut back, 4 bases at V and 6 bases at J, with 10 bases in the middle.

As to this clone: Other nucleotide sequences from this sample produce the same CDR3. The genes are TRBV18 and TRBJ1-1; D call uncertain. V was clipped by 6 bases and J by 4 bases, with 12 bases between them. Germline assignment: CDR1 KGHSH and CDR2 LQKENI. The CDR3 runs to 13 residues. Here the CDR3 DNA reads TGTGCCAGCTCCCCTGGGTTGTCCACTGAAGCTTTCTTT. Translating it yields CASSPGLSTEAFF.

This clone has more than one count but fewer than ten. The CDR3 loop reads CASRGDDSPLHF. CDR3 coding DNA: TGTGCCAGCAGGGGAGATGATTCACCCCTCCACTTT. The rearrangement uses TRBV28 and TRBJ1-6; D gene ambiguous. The length of the CDR3 is 12 residues. CDR1 is MDHEN, CDR2 SYDVKM, per germline. V was trimmed by 6 bases and J by 8 bases, leaving 8 bases between them.